These T cell receptor beta chains were read from a single sample in a study of T cell repertoires in cytomegalovirus infection. TCRdb reprocessed the reads via MiXCR and lists one record per CDR3 protein. The sample carries approximately 770,000 distinct CDR3 sequences, 25% to 30% recorded once. Which antigens these TCRs recognize remains unknown. This specimen consisted of cultured CD8+ T cells from PBMCs, obtained from culture after CMV antigen stimulation. These receptors were taken from a human donor in good health (CMV status not recorded). Some clones in this sample may be carry-over from other donors' samples. CDR3s include the opening cysteine and the closing phenylalanine or tryptophan. The order of the fields is J gene, D gene, V gene, clone size, CDR3 protein, CDR3 DNA. The D gene is left open where the match is weak. Some rows mark clone size as missing; the rest say once, few, many or name a class of expanded clone.

J: TRBJ2-7; D: -; V: TRBV7-9; size: many; CDR3: CASSLASGNEQYF; DNA: TGTGCCAGCAGCTTAGCGTCGGGAAACGAGCAGTACTTC
J: TRBJ2-1; D: TRBD2; V: TRBV7-6; size: many; CDR3: CASSSFGGGTPKNEQFF; DNA: TGTGCCAGCAGCTCCTTCGGCGGGGGTACCCCCAAAAATGAGCAGTTCTTC
J: TRBJ1-1; D: -; V: TRBV6-5; size: few; CDR3: CASNPGRRNTEAFF; DNA: TGTGCCAGCAATCCGGGACGGAGGAACACTGAAGCTTTCTTT
J: TRBJ1-5; D: TRBD1; V: TRBV6-6; size: -; CDR3: CASEDKGQGMLNSNQPQHF; DNA: TGTGCCAGCGAAGACAAGGGACAGGGGATGTTAAATAGCAATCAGCCCCAGCATTTT
J: TRBJ1-1; D: -; V: TRBV28; size: few; CDR3: CASSPETPMNTEAFF; DNA: TGTGCCAGCAGTCCAGAAACCCCAATGAACACTGAAGCTTTCTTT
J: TRBJ2-7; D: TRBD1; V: TRBV19; size: -; CDR3: CASSILGTGAYEQYF; DNA: TGTGCCAGTAGTATTCTGGGGACAGGGGCCTACGAGCAGTACTTC
J: TRBJ1-6; D: -; V: TRBV6-8; size: -; CDR3: CASSPGDNSPLHF; DNA: TGTGCCAGCAGTCCCGGGGATAATTCACCCCTCCACTTT
J: TRBJ2-1; D: -; V: TRBV7-6; size: many; CDR3: CASTDGVYNEQFF; DNA: TGTGCCAGCACCGACGGGGTTTACAATGAGCAGTTCTTC
J: TRBJ2-5; D: -; V: TRBV7-9; size: many; CDR3: CASSLVGHQETQYF; DNA: TGTGCCAGCAGCTTAGTAGGCCACCAAGAGACCCAGTACTTC
J: TRBJ1-2; D: TRBD1; V: TRBV7-9; size: once; CDR3: CASSNGTGFGGYTF; DNA: TGTGCCAGCAGCAACGGGACAGGGTTTGGAGGCTACACCTTC
J: TRBJ1-6; D: -; V: TRBV7-3; size: few; CDR3: CASSLDLEGSPLHF; DNA: TGTGCCAGCAGCTTAGACCTTGAGGGTTCACCCCTCCACTTT
J: TRBJ2-2; D: TRBD1; V: TRBV5-6; size: -; CDR3: CASSLGRQGADGLTGELFF; DNA: TGTGCCAGCAGCTTGGGGAGACAGGGGGCTGATGGGTTAACCGGGGAGCTGTTTTTT
J: TRBJ2-2; D: -; V: TRBV27; size: -; CDR3: CASSISRMVPDGPNTGELFF; DNA: TGTGCCAGCAGTATATCCCGAATGGTGCCGGACGGCCCGAACACCGGGGAGCTGTTTTTT
J: TRBJ1-2; D: -; V: TRBV7-6; size: many; CDR3: CASSEGGGLNGYTF; DNA: TGTGCCAGCAGCGAGGGGGGAGGTCTCAATGGCTACACCTTC
J: TRBJ1-2; D: -; V: TRBV12-3/TRBV12-4; size: -; CDR3: CASSSRTYTVVYGYTF; DNA: TGTGCCAGCAGCTCTCGAACATATACAGTCGTGTATGGCTACACCTTC
J: TRBJ2-3; D: -; V: TRBV25-1; size: many; CDR3: CASSEFGRGARTDTQYF; DNA: TGTGCCAGCAGTGAATTCGGGCGCGGGGCTCGCACAGATACGCAGTATTTT
J: TRBJ1-1; D: TRBD1; V: TRBV6-5; size: -; CDR3: CASSYVQGHTEAFF; DNA: TGTGCCAGCAGTTACGTACAGGGGCACACTGAAGCTTTCTTT
J: TRBJ2-1; D: TRBD1; V: TRBV10-3; size: -; CDR3: CAISGFTGGYYNEQFF; DNA: TGTGCCATCAGTGGTTTCACAGGGGGCTATTACAATGAGCAGTTCTTC
J: TRBJ2-2; D: -; V: TRBV12-3/TRBV12-4; size: many; CDR3: CASSKDTGELFF; DNA: TGTGCCAGCAGCAAAGACACCGGGGAGCTGTTTTTT
J: TRBJ1-2; D: -; V: TRBV27; size: -; CDR3: CASSFDWQSNYGYTF; DNA: TGTGCCAGCAGTTTTGATTGGCAGTCTAACTATGGCTACACCTTC
J: TRBJ1-1; D: TRBD1; V: TRBV19; size: few; CDR3: CASSGHRGFTEAFF; DNA: TGTGCCAGTAGTGGACACAGGGGATTCACTGAAGCTTTCTTT
J: TRBJ2-5; D: -; V: TRBV6-5; size: once; CDR3: CASMLSGGTQYF; DNA: TGTGCCAGCATGCTCTCTGGTGGGACCCAGTACTTC
J: TRBJ1-1; D: TRBD1; V: TRBV7-6; size: -; CDR3: CASSPGTGVSTEAFF; DNA: TGTGCCAGCAGCCCGGGGACAGGAGTAAGCACTGAAGCTTTCTTT
J: TRBJ1-1; D: TRBD1; V: TRBV29-1; size: few; CDR3: CSVWDRGNTEAFF; DNA: TGCAGCGTCTGGGACAGGGGGAACACTGAAGCTTTCTTT
J: TRBJ2-2; D: TRBD1; V: TRBV5-6; size: -; CDR3: CASSGRTGGGIGELFF; DNA: TGTGCCAGCAGCGGACGGACAGGGGGTGGTATCGGGGAGCTGTTTTTT
J: TRBJ2-7; D: TRBD2; V: TRBV6-5; size: few; CDR3: CASSYGRGGYEQYF; DNA: TGTGCCAGCAGTTACGGGAGGGGAGGCTACGAGCAGTACTTC
J: TRBJ1-6; D: -; V: TRBV7-6; size: few; CDR3: CASSLGPNSPLHF; DNA: TGTGCCAGCAGCTTAGGCCCGAATTCACCCCTCCACTTT
J: TRBJ2-1; D: -; V: TRBV7-9; size: few; CDR3: CASSPRTRGKYNEQFF; DNA: TGTGCCAGCAGCCCAAGAACAAGGGGAAAATACAATGAGCAGTTCTTC
J: TRBJ2-3; D: -; V: TRBV7-3; size: -; CDR3: CASSSTDRSTDTQYF; DNA: TGTGCCAGCAGCTCCACAGACAGAAGCACAGATACGCAGTATTTT
J: TRBJ2-1; D: TRBD1; V: TRBV11-3; size: many; CDR3: CASSKFGTGVFNEQFF; DNA: TGTGCCAGCAGCAAGTTTGGGACAGGGGTATTCAATGAGCAGTTCTTC
J: TRBJ2-5; D: -; V: TRBV7-6; size: many; CDR3: CASSLAPGETQYF; DNA: TGTGCCAGCAGCTTAGCGCCTGGAGAGACCCAGTACTTC
J: TRBJ2-3; D: -; V: TRBV19; size: -; CDR3: CASSIAGGGNADTQYF; DNA: TGTGCCAGTAGTATAGCAGGAGGGGGCAACGCGGATACGCAGTATTTT
J: TRBJ2-2; D: TRBD2; V: TRBV4-1; size: -; CDR3: CASSPYVTSGGTNTGELFF; DNA: TGCGCCAGCAGCCCCTACGTGACTAGCGGGGGGACGAACACCGGGGAGCTGTTTTTT
J: TRBJ2-5; D: -; V: TRBV6-1; size: few; CDR3: CASSEASSRGTPPPKGTQYF; DNA: TGTGCCAGCAGTGAAGCGAGTTCGAGGGGGACGCCTCCCCCGAAGGGGACCCAGTACTTC
J: TRBJ2-7; D: -; V: TRBV29-1; size: few; CDR3: CSVEGISDSTRGQYF; DNA: TGCAGCGTTGAGGGGATATCGGATTCAACGAGGGGGCAGTACTTC
J: TRBJ1-1; D: -; V: TRBV7-8; size: few; CDR3: CASSKDSTEAFF; DNA: TGTGCCAGCAGCAAAGACAGCACTGAAGCTTTCTTT
J: TRBJ1-4; D: -; V: TRBV20-1; size: -; CDR3: CSALRTREKLFF; DNA: TGCAGTGCTCTCCGAACTAGGGAAAAACTGTTTTTT
J: TRBJ2-7; D: TRBD2; V: TRBV7-9; size: -; CDR3: CASSFSGQNYEQYF; DNA: TGTGCCAGCAGCTTTAGCGGGCAGAACTACGAGCAGTACTTC
J: TRBJ1-1; D: -; V: TRBV7-8; size: -; CDR3: CASRWGSEAFF; DNA: TGTGCCAGCAGGTGGGGCAGCGAAGCTTTCTTT
J: TRBJ1-6; D: -; V: TRBV7-2; size: many; CDR3: CASSLGHQSSYNSPLHF; DNA: TGTGCCAGCAGCCTAGGACATCAAAGCTCCTATAATTCACCCCTCCACTTT
J: TRBJ2-2; D: -; V: TRBV19; size: few; CDR3: CASSIDRGQWNTGELFF; DNA: TGTGCCAGTAGTATAGATCGGGGGCAGTGGAACACCGGGGAGCTGTTTTTT
J: TRBJ2-7; D: TRBD1; V: TRBV19; size: -; CDR3: CASSPRTGVWYEQYF; DNA: TGTGCCAGTAGTCCTCGGACAGGGGTTTGGTACGAGCAGTACTTC
J: TRBJ2-1; D: TRBD2; V: TRBV20-1; size: -; CDR3: CSARGPGGATYNEQFF; DNA: TGCAGTGCTAGAGGTCCCGGGGGGGCCACCTACAATGAGCAGTTCTTC
J: TRBJ1-5; D: -; V: TRBV19; size: -; CDR3: CASSIDDSSNQPQHF; DNA: TGTGCCAGTAGTATAGACGACAGTAGCAATCAGCCCCAGCATTTT
J: TRBJ2-5; D: TRBD2; V: TRBV19; size: -; CDR3: CASSTGTSGGAGETQYF; DNA: TGTGCCAGTAGTACCGGGACTAGCGGGGGGGCCGGAGAGACCCAGTACTTC
J: TRBJ1-2; D: -; V: TRBV2; size: -; CDR3: CASTGAGYTF; DNA: TGTGCCAGCACAGGGGCCGGCTACACCTTC
J: TRBJ2-1; D: TRBD2; V: TRBV7-7; size: -; CDR3: CASSPAGMNSYNEQFF; DNA: TGTGCTAGCAGCCCAGCGGGGATGAACTCCTACAATGAGCAGTTCTTC
J: TRBJ2-3; D: -; V: TRBV29-1; size: once; CDR3: CSVEDLPQIRDTDTQYF; DNA: TGCAGCGTTGAAGATCTTCCACAGATTCGGGACACAGATACGCAGTATTTT
J: TRBJ1-4; D: TRBD1; V: TRBV27; size: -; CDR3: CASSLRQGASRTNEKLFF; DNA: TGTGCCAGCAGTTTACGGCAGGGGGCATCTAGGACTAATGAAAAACTGTTTTTT
J: TRBJ2-3; D: TRBD2; V: TRBV4-3; size: few; CDR3: CASSQGGLAGYTSTDTQYF; DNA: TGCGCCAGCAGCCAAGGAGGGCTAGCGGGTTATACTAGCACAGATACGCAGTATTTT
J: TRBJ1-2; D: -; V: TRBV6-5; size: -; CDR3: CASSYDNSGYTF; DNA: TGTGCCAGCAGTTACGACAATAGTGGCTACACCTTC
J: TRBJ1-5; D: TRBD1; V: TRBV19; size: few; CDR3: CASSIEPGQGIQPQHF; DNA: TGTGCCAGTAGTATAGAGCCCGGACAGGGTATTCAGCCCCAGCATTTT
J: TRBJ1-1; D: -; V: TRBV7-2; size: few; CDR3: CASFPSGRMNTEAFF; DNA: TGTGCCAGCTTCCCGTCCGGAAGAATGAACACTGAAGCTTTCTTT
J: TRBJ1-2; D: TRBD1; V: TRBV7-4; size: -; CDR3: CASSSGLQGAKGYTF; DNA: TGTGCCAGCAGCTCGGGCCTACAGGGGGCTAAAGGCTACACCTTC
J: TRBJ2-3; D: TRBD1; V: TRBV12-3/TRBV12-4; size: -; CDR3: CASSSRTGGADTQYF; DNA: TGTGCCAGCAGTTCCCGGACAGGGGGAGCAGATACGCAGTATTTT
J: TRBJ1-1; D: TRBD1; V: TRBV9; size: -; CDR3: CASSEQDRGLPMDTEAFF; DNA: TGTGCCAGCAGCGAGCAGGACAGGGGCCTTCCGATGGACACTGAAGCTTTCTTT
J: TRBJ1-1; D: -; V: TRBV6-5; size: -; CDR3: CASSYSKTPLNTEAFF; DNA: TGTGCCAGCAGTTACTCGAAGACACCTTTGAACACTGAAGCTTTCTTT
J: TRBJ2-1; D: -; V: TRBV10-3; size: many; CDR3: CAIRAPSRGAYNEQFF; DNA: TGTGCCATCAGGGCACCAAGCAGGGGTGCCTACAATGAGCAGTTCTTC
J: TRBJ2-2; D: -; V: TRBV7-6; size: few; CDR3: CASSPRQYNTGELFF; DNA: TGTGCCAGCAGCCCCAGGCAGTACAACACCGGGGAGCTGTTTTTT